Below are 17 T cell receptor beta chains sequenced from a single sample in a study of identical twins. TCRdb re-called the 5' RACE reads with MiXCR, one entry per CDR3 protein. The sample holds 300,000 to 400,000 distinct CDR3 sequences, roughly 9% seen once. Sequenced sample: naive T cells sorted from blood. The receptors originated from a woman in her 50s in good health.

This clonotype occurred once. V is TRBV24-1 and J is TRBJ2-1; D is unclear. The CDR3 is 13 residues long. Germline CDR1 reads KGHDR; CDR2 reads SFDVKD. V was clipped by 7 bases and J by 0 bases, with 6 bases between them. In nucleotides, the CDR3 is TGTGCCACCAGAAGCAACTCCTACAATGAGCAGTTCTTC. Amino acids: CATRSNSYNEQFF.

This clonotype was found many times. The chain links TRBV13 to TRBJ2-7; TRBD2 matches at 7 bases. The CDR3 totals 15 residues. Germline V gives CDR1 PRHDT, CDR2 FYEKMQ (reference sequence). The trim removed 5 bases at V and 0 bases at J, leaving 7 bases unmatched. CDR3 sequence (DNA): TGTGCCAGCAGCCGGGGCGGGGGACTCTCCTACGAGCAGTACTTC. Translated, it gives CASSRGGGLSYEQYF.

Many counts were recorded for this clonotype. V gene TRBV3-1 combines with J gene TRBJ1-1, with 7 bases fitting TRBD1. Germline loops: CDR1 LGHDT, CDR2 YNNKEL (reference sequence). Germline trimming cut 3 bases from V and 1 base from J; bases unmatched to any gene: 5. The CDR3 is 15 residues long. This CDR3 is CASSQSDRQNTEAFF. CDR3 DNA sequence: TGTGCCAGCAGCCAGTCGGACAGGCAGAACACTGAAGCTTTCTTT. Filled out from reference TRBV3-1 and TRBJ1-1, the complete variable domain reads DTAVSQTPKYLVTQMGNDKSIKCEQNLGHDTMYWYKQDSKKFLKIMFSYNNKELIINETVPNRFSPKSPDKAHLNLHINSLELGDSAVYFCASSQSDRQNTEAFFGQGTRLTVV.

This rearrangement joins TRBV5-1 to TRBJ2-5, with D tentatively TRBD1 or TRBD2 (5 bases each). The V end lost 4 bases, the J end lost 3 bases, and 16 bases lay between the germline ends. The germline V gene has CDR1 SGHRS and CDR2 YFSETQ. This CDR3 comprises 15 residues. This chain's CDR3 is CASSRSGTDKETQYF. In nucleotides, the CDR3 is TGCGCCAGCAGCAGATCCGGGACGGATAAAGAGACCCAGTACTTC.

In its sample, this clonotype was seen a few times. This chain links TRBV15 with TRBJ2-5; D ambiguous. Germline V CDR1 and CDR2: LNHNV, YYDKDF (reference sequence). Trimming took 3 bases from V and 5 from J, leaving 10 bases between them. The CDR3 has 13 amino acids. CDR3 bases: TGTGCCACCAGCAGGCCCCCCTTCGAGACCCAGTACTTC. It specifies CATSRPPFETQYF.

This sequence joins TRBV14 and TRBJ2-7, with 7 bases lining up with TRBD1. Germline assignment: CDR1 SGHDN and CDR2 FVKESK. The CDR3 extends over 17 amino acids. J gave up 6 bases and V 4 bases, and 18 bases lay outside the gene matches. CDR3 coding DNA: TGTGCCAGCAGCCCGAGATCTGGTAGAGTAGGGGGCCGCGAGCAGTACTTC. Translation: CASSPRSGRVGGREQYF. Full variable domain (remainder filled in from reference TRBV14 and TRBJ2-7): EAGVTQFPSHSVIEKGQTVTLRCDPISGHDNLYWYRRVMGKEIKFLLHFVKESKQDESGMPNNRFLAERTGGTYSTLKVQPAELEDSGVYFCASSPRSGRVGGREQYFGPGTRLTVT.

This clonotype was seen repeatedly, ten times or more. The chain links TRBV7-9 to TRBJ1-1; D unclear. The CDR3 is made up of 13 amino acids. CDR1 SEHNR and CDR2 FQNEAQ come from the germline V gene (reference sequence). Trimming took off 3 bases at V and 7 bases at J, with 12 bases between the two ends. The CDR3 bases are TGTGCCAGCAGCTTGGAAGGGAGGTATGAAGCTTTCTTT. The encoded protein is CASSLEGRYEAFF.

This clonotype was counted ten times or more. V gene TRBV29-1 combines with J gene TRBJ2-1, with 14 nucleotides matching TRBD2. The CDR3 has 14 amino acids. CDR1 and CDR2 from the germline V gene are SQVTM and ANQGSEA. With V trimmed by 7 bases and J by 9 bases, 8 bases remained unmatched. The chain's CDR3 is CSAGGTSGSSEQFF. As DNA, the CDR3 is TGCAGCGCTGGAGGGACTAGCGGGAGTAGTGAGCAGTTCTTC.

About this clonotype itself: Being one base from a much bigger clone, this may be a read error. The rearrangement links TRBV12-3 or TRBV12-4 to TRBJ1-2, with a tentative D call TRBD1 (6 bases). The length of the CDR3 is 13 residues. For the CDR3, the DNA is TGTGCCAGCAGGACAGGTCCCCAAGGGAGCTACCCCTTC. Translated, it gives CASRTGPQGSYPF.

This clonotype was recorded at least ten times. The gene calls are TRBV10-3 and TRBJ1-3; no clear D gene. V shed 8 bases and J shed 0 bases, with 5 bases lying between them. CDR3 length: 12 amino acids. Per the germline V gene, CDR1 is ENHRY and CDR2 is SYGVKD. CDR3 in amino acids: CAIGSSGNTIYF. Written as DNA, the CDR3 is TGTGCCATCGGGAGCTCTGGAAACACCATATATTTT.

The sample holds many counts of this clonotype. The chain joins TRBV4-1 to TRBJ2-2, with D perhaps being TRBD1 or TRBD2 (5 bases each). Per germline, CDR1 MGHRA and CDR2 YSYEKL. V was trimmed by 1 base and J by 6 bases, leaving 12 bases between them. This CDR3 comprises 15 residues. The CDR3 DNA is TGCGCCAGCAGCCAAGTAAACGGGGCACCCGGGGAGCTGTTTTTT. It specifies CASSQVNGAPGELFF.

This clonotype was counted at least ten times. The chain has TRBV14 and TRBJ2-2; D remains unclear. V lost 11 bases and J lost 3, with 10 bases in between. The CDR3 spans 12 residues. Germline-derived CDR1 and CDR2 are SGHDN and FVKESK. The CDR3 sequence: CAAWDYTGELFF. CDR3 DNA: TGTGCCGCGTGGGATTACACCGGGGAGCTGTTTTTT.

The V gene is TRBV12-5, the J gene TRBJ1-1; the D is unclear. Germline CDR1 and CDR2: LGHNT and FRNRAP. V lost 6 bases, J lost 4 bases, and 12 bases lay in between. The CDR3 has 13 amino acids. CDR3 region: CASGPEGTTEAFF. The CDR3 nucleotides are TGTGCTAGTGGACCCGAGGGAACCACTGAAGCTTTCTTT.

V is TRBV20-1 and J is TRBJ2-7, with unresolved D. The CDR3 is made up of 14 amino acids. V shed 0 bases and J shed 2 bases, with 11 bases lying between them. Looked up from germline, CDR1 is DFQATT and CDR2 is SNEGSKA (reference sequence). The CDR3 sequence is CSARDPERTYEQYF. CDR3 nucleotides: TGCAGTGCTAGAGACCCCGAAAGAACCTACGAGCAGTACTTC.

Only a few counts were recorded for this clonotype. This chain connects TRBV20-1 to TRBJ2-1, with unresolved D. V shed 6 bases and J shed 9 bases, with 12 bases lying between them. This CDR3 spans 11 amino acids. Germline CDR1 and CDR2: DFQATT and SNEGSKA (reference sequence). CDR3 residues: CSARRVSEQFF. CDR3 nucleotide sequence: TGCAGTGCCCGACGGGTCTCTGAGCAGTTCTTC.

This clonotype was counted only a few times. This sequence joins TRBV3-1 and TRBJ2-1, with TRBD2 identical over 11 bases. J lost 9 bases, V lost 0 bases, and 7 bases had no gene match. There are 16 residues in the CDR3. The V gene's germline CDR1 is LGHDT and CDR2 YNNKEL (reference sequence). This chain's CDR3 is CASSQDGTSGSREQFF. CDR3 nucleotides: TGTGCCAGCAGCCAAGATGGGACTAGCGGAAGTCGTGAGCAGTTCTTC.

There are a few counts of this clonotype. The chain has TRBV12-3 or TRBV12-4 and TRBJ1-3; D possibly corresponds to TRBD1 (6 bases). The CDR3 is 15 amino acids. V lost 6 bases to trimming and J lost 3 bases, with 15 bases between them. This CDR3 is CASRPIRGGGNTIYF. The CDR3 coding sequence is TGTGCCAGCAGGCCTATTAGAGGGGGTGGAAACACCATATATTTT.